This T cell receptor beta chain was profiled in a study of CD8 T cells in ankylosing spondylitis. Study-wide results and limits: Clones tied to disease were said to be significantly enriched in matched ankylosing spondylitis synovial fluid. A TCR beta motif of fewer than 10 highly homologous variants seemed to mark ankylosing spondylitis blood.

Quantitative 5'-RACE was performed with molecular barcodes, and it yielded the TCR beta libraries. TCRdb ran MiXCR on the 5' RACE reads and lists one entry per CDR3 protein. The table includes a few hundred thousand distinct CDR3 sequences, 20% to 25% detected once. Trimming took off 0 bases at V and 6 bases at J, with 15 bases between the two ends. Per the germline V gene, CDR1 is LNHNV and CDR2 is YYDKDF (reference sequence). The CDR3 has 15 amino acids. With regard to this clonotype: Its antigen remains unidentified.

The chain employs TRBV15 and TRBJ2-7, with a possible D match to TRBD1 (5 bases). Sequencing was performed on blood, either unsorted or a sorted T cell fraction (not recorded which). This clonotype originated in a female donor with ankylosing spondylitis or in good health (not recorded which). CDR3 region: CATSRDLGRVGEQYF. The CDR3 DNA follows: TGTGCCACCAGCAGAGATCTCGGCAGGGTGGGCGAGCAGTACTTC.